This T cell receptor (beta chain) appears in the sequencing data of a study of shared clonotypes between healthy human individuals. The CDR3 is made up of 14 amino acids. Per the germline V gene, CDR1 is MNHNS and CDR2 is SASEGT. Trimming removed 6 bases from V and 6 bases from J, with 14 bases in between. Adult Caucasians living in Nashville, Tennessee made up all of the donors. Profiled with immunoSEQ multiplex PCR; TCRdb holds only in-frame clones, not every one. The sample comprises 2 million to 2.5 million clones, approximately 94% of which are singletons, and 0.1% to 0.15% rests with the top ten.

The TCR comes from a man in his late teens or twenties in good health. Input material: naive CD4+ T cells sorted from blood. Subset defined: CD45RA+ positively selected. The J gene is TRBJ1-4, the V gene TRBV6-1; TRBD1 is a possible D gene (6 bases). CDR3 in amino acids: CASSPRYRDEKLFF. In DNA form, the CDR3 reads TGTGCCAGCAGCCCCAGATACAGGGATGAAAAACTGTTTTTT.